This T cell receptor beta chain is drawn from a study of CD8 T cells in ankylosing spondylitis. This clonotype occurred many times. This CDR3 is built from 15 residues. V lost 3 bases and J lost 6; bases outside the gene matches: 7. Libraries for TCR beta were made by quantitative 5'-RACE with molecular barcodes. TCRdb called the 5' RACE reads again in MiXCR, with one record for every CDR3 protein. The sample has some 26,000 distinct CDR3 sequences, about 17% seen once. Source material: blood. This receptor was obtained from a male donor with ankylosing spondylitis or in good health (not recorded which). V usage is TRBV12-3 or TRBV12-4 and J usage is TRBJ2-1; 8 bases agree with TRBD2. The CDR3 reads CASSLWLAGSNEQFF. CDR3 coding DNA: TGTGCCAGCAGTTTGTGGCTAGCGGGTAGCAATGAGCAGTTCTTC.